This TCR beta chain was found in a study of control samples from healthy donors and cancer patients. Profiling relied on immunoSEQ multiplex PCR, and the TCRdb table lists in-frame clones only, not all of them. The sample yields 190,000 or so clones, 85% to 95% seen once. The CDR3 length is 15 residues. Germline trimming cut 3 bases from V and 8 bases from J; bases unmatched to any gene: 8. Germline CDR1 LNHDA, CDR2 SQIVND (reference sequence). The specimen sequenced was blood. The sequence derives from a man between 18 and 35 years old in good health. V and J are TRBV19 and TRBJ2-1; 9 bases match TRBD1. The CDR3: CASSIEDRGFDEQFF. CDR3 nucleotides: TGTGCCAGTAGTATTGAGGACAGGGGTTTCGATGAGCAGTTCTTC.